These T cell receptor beta chains were read from a single sample in a study of technical replicates of blood from a few donors. Generated by immunoSEQ multiplex PCR, the TCRdb table keeps only in-frame clones and is missing some. The data hold around 79,000 clones, with 75% to 95% observed a single time. The sample was T cells isolated from PBMCs. Every receptor here comes from a human donor in good health. Some clones in this sample may be carry-over from other donors' samples. The CDR3 runs from the conserved cysteine through the conserved F or W. The D gene is left open where the match is weak. Clone size is stated in some rows and not others, as once, few, many or a class when expanded.

size	length	J	V	D	CDR3	DNA
once	14	TRBJ1-1	TRBV27	-	CASSLYQEKTEAFF	TGTGCCAGCAGTTTATACCAGGAAAAAACTGAAGCTTTCTTT
-	20	TRBJ2-5	TRBV7-6	TRBD2	CASSLERPGLAGGPVETQYF	TGTGCCAGCAGCCTAGAACGGCCGGGACTAGCGGGAGGGCCTGTCGAGACCCAGTACTTC
once	15	TRBJ2-3	TRBV19	TRBD2	CASCNSGSFTDTQYF	TGTGCCAGTTGTAATAGCGGGAGTTTCACAGATACGCAGTATTTT
-	15	TRBJ2-5	TRBV7-9	-	CASLEGGATQETQYF	TGTGCCAGCCTTGAAGGAGGGGCGACCCAAGAGACCCAGTACTTC
-	10	TRBJ1-1	TRBV9	-	CASSASEAFF	TGTGCCAGCAGCGCTAGTGAAGCTTTCTTT
-	16	TRBJ2-4	TRBV1	-	CTSSQDLGLPKNIQYF	TGCACCAGCAGCCAAGATCTGGGACTGCCTAAAAACATTCAGTACTTC
-	17	TRBJ2-5	TRBV4-2	TRBD2	CASSQDLTSGVQETQYF	TGTGCCAGCAGCCAAGATTTGACTAGCGGAGTCCAAGAGACCCAGTACTTC
-	12	TRBJ1-3	TRBV29-1	-	CSVQGTGNTIYF	TGCAGCGTCCAGGGTACTGGAAACACCATATATTTT
-	15	TRBJ2-6	TRBV18	-	CASSPVGAGANVLTF	TGTGCCAGCTCACCAGTGGGCGCTGGGGCCAACGTCCTGACTTTC
-	13	TRBJ1-1	TRBV27	-	CASSLSGSGSAFF	TGTGCCAGCAGTTTATCGGGTTCGGGGTCGGCTTTCTTT
-	11	TRBJ2-7	TRBV11-2	-	CASSLEGGQYF	TGTGCCAGCAGCTTAGAAGGGGGGCAGTACTTC
few	14	TRBJ2-7	TRBV6-1	-	CASSELGYSYEQYF	TGTGCCAGCAGTGAACTAGGCTACTCCTACGAGCAGTACTTC
few	12	TRBJ1-2	TRBV6-5	-	CASSYSRGGYTF	TGTGCCAGCAGTTACTCCAGGGGAGGCTACACCTTC
-	14	TRBJ1-1	TRBV30	-	CAWSVPYLNTEAFF	TGTGCCTGGAGTGTACCCTATTTGAACACTGAAGCTTTCTTT
-	20	TRBJ2-1	TRBV10-1	TRBD2	CASRTGVAGGRFGSYNEQFF	TGCGCCAGCAGGACGGGGGTAGCGGGAGGGCGATTTGGCTCCTACAATGAGCAGTTCTTC
-	12	TRBJ2-7	TRBV7-2	-	CASSSSSYEQYF	TGTGCCAGCAGCTCGAGCTCCTACGAGCAGTACTTC
few	15	TRBJ2-3	TRBV11-3	TRBD1	CASSPDRGRADTQYF	TGTGCCAGCAGCCCAGACAGGGGGCGCGCAGATACGCAGTATTTT
-	11	TRBJ2-3	TRBV5-4	-	CASSSTDTQYF	TGTGCCAGCAGCTCTACAGATACGCAGTATTTT
-	13	TRBJ2-1	TRBV6-1	TRBD2	CATKLAGGDEQFF	TGTGCCACCAAGCTAGCGGGAGGAGATGAGCAGTTCTTC
-	14	TRBJ1-5	TRBV4-3	-	CASSRDRIYQPQHF	TGCGCCAGCAGCAGAGACAGAATTTATCAGCCCCAGCATTTT
-	14	TRBJ1-5	TRBV19	TRBD1	CASSADRDPQPQHF	TGTGCCAGTAGTGCGGACAGGGATCCTCAGCCCCAGCATTTT
-	13	TRBJ1-1	TRBV6-1	-	CASSEWRNTEAFF	TGTGCCAGCAGTGAATGGAGGAACACTGAAGCTTTCTTT
-	12	TRBJ2-7	TRBV28	-	CASSLAGYEQYF	TGTGCCAGCAGTTTAGCAGGGTACGAGCAGTACTTC
few	12	TRBJ2-7	TRBV19	TRBD2	CASSIGRGEQYF	TGTGCCAGTAGTATCGGGAGGGGGGAGCAGTACTTC
-	13	TRBJ1-2	TRBV14	-	CASAEGPYYGYTF	TGTGCCAGCGCGGAGGGGCCCTACTATGGCTACACCTTC
-	15	TRBJ2-3	TRBV7-9	-	CASLGGPSGTDTQYF	TGTGCCAGCCTAGGAGGGCCAAGTGGCACAGATACGCAGTATTTT
-	15	TRBJ2-1	TRBV2	-	CASMGESQGNNEQFF	TGTGCCAGCATGGGGGAATCACAGGGAAACAATGAGCAGTTCTTC
-	14	TRBJ1-4	TRBV5-1	TRBD1	CASSLAGTDEKLFF	TGCGCCAGCAGCTTGGCGGGGACAGATGAAAAACTGTTTTTT
-	16	TRBJ2-1	TRBV27	TRBD1	CASIPWGTGENNEQFF	TGTGCCAGCATCCCCTGGGGGACAGGGGAGAACAATGAGCAGTTCTTC
-	14	TRBJ2-1	TRBV29-1	TRBD1	CSVLNRGAYNEQFF	TGCAGCGTTCTAAACAGGGGCGCCTACAATGAGCAGTTCTTC
-	14	TRBJ1-1	TRBV19	TRBD1	CASSIQGASTEAFF	TGTGCCAGTAGTATCCAGGGGGCTAGCACTGAAGCTTTCTTT
few	13	TRBJ1-2	TRBV19	TRBD1	CASSRGQSYGYTF	TGTGCCAGTAGTAGGGGACAGTCCTATGGCTACACCTTC
-	12	TRBJ2-5	TRBV5-1	-	CASSLDGGTQYF	TGCGCCAGCAGCCTGGACGGAGGGACCCAGTACTTC
-	15	TRBJ2-1	TRBV5-6	-	CASSLIAGSYNEQFF	TGTGCCAGCAGCTTGATCGCGGGATCCTACAATGAGCAGTTCTTC
-	13	TRBJ2-2	TRBV28	TRBD1	CASSYRGSGELFF	TGTGCCAGCAGCTACAGGGGTAGCGGGGAGCTGTTTTTT
-	15	TRBJ1-1	TRBV7-2	-	CASSYRGGLNTEAFF	TGTGCCAGCAGCTACCGTGGAGGGTTGAACACTGAAGCTTTCTTT
once	16	TRBJ2-5	TRBV7-6	-	CASSLGGRATQETQYF	TGTGCCAGCAGCTTAGGGGGCAGAGCGACGCAAGAGACCCAGTACTTC
-	15	TRBJ2-7	TRBV7-3	-	CASSLSNIGAYEQYF	TGTGCCAGCAGCTTATCAAATATAGGGGCCTACGAGCAGTACTTC
-	12	TRBJ2-5	TRBV5-6	TRBD1	CASSGQGETQYF	TGTGCCAGCAGCGGACAGGGAGAGACCCAGTACTTC
once	12	TRBJ2-7	TRBV5-6	-	CASSRDNYEQYF	TGTGCCAGCAGCCGAGACAATTACGAGCAGTACTTC
-	15	TRBJ2-3	TRBV29-1	TRBD1	CSVAMTGVGTDTQYF	TGCAGCGTAGCAATGACAGGGGTAGGCACAGATACGCAGTATTTT